The subject of this entry is one T cell receptor (beta chain). Original processing methods: The assay estimated nucleated cells by amplifying reference gene primers. Repertoires were generated with immunoSEQ multiplex PCR, while TCRdb's copy carries only in-frame clones and drops some. The DNA gave D and trimming, while V, J and clone size come from that table. The sample lists roughly 300,000 clones, more than 75% seen once, with 7.8% in the top ten. These data originate in a study of blood T cell repertoires in COVID-19. Study-level information: Researchers got acute and convalescent COVID-19 samples from the United States, Italy and Spain.

The germline V gene has CDR1 LGHNA and CDR2 YSLEER. This CDR3 is built from 13 residues. Trimming took 4 bases from V and 3 from J, leaving 10 bases between them. Sequencing was performed on peripheral blood. The V gene is TRBV4-3, the J gene TRBJ2-7, with D tentatively TRBD2 (6 bases). This TCR derives from a woman aged 45 to 65 who had recovered from COVID-19. CDR3 residues: CASSRGLLYEQYF. In DNA form, the CDR3 reads TGCGCCAGCAGCCGGGGACTTCTCTACGAGCAGTACTTC.